This TCR beta chain was obtained from a study of T cell responses to AZD1222 COVID-19 vaccine. Study context: Recipients boosted at about 4 weeks or about 12 weeks are pooled.

Sequencing was performed with immunoSEQ multiplex PCR; in TCRdb, only in-frame clones are kept and a portion is missing. The sample shows 130,000 to 150,000 clones, just under 95% of them seen only once. This clone was observed once. Its antigen is currently unknown. Overall study findings and caveats: Reportedly, close to half of spike-specific TCRs are directed against unmutated variant regions. Mostly white British, mostly female donors; authors suggested clonal diversity may be underestimated. Repertoire sampling happened only post peak T cell response.

The CDR3 totals 16 residues. The germline V and J ends were trimmed by 4 bases and 8 bases, with 18 bases remaining between them. CDR1 and CDR2 (germline): MDHEN, SYDVKM. J is TRBJ2-6 and V is TRBV28; TRBD2 might be the D (5 bases). The sample here was peripheral blood, taken on day 0 of AZD1222 vaccination. This TCR was recovered from an adult in good health. DNA for the CDR3: TGTGCCAGCAGTTCCCCCGGGGTACGGTTAACCAACGTCCTGACTTTC. It translates to CASSSPGVRLTNVLTF.